This paragraph covers one T cell receptor beta chain sequence. Its antigen is unknown. This record comes from a study of cytomegalovirus exposure and HLA in healthy donors. The study's findings and limits: The investigators catalogued 164 TCR beta chains as cytomegalovirus-associated. As a later analysis showed, a missense DCLRE1C variant was linked to trimming of TCR beta V- and J-genes.

The germline CDR1 and CDR2 sequences are GTSNPN and SVGIG (reference sequence). The CDR3 is 13 residues long. V lost 0 bases, J lost 6 bases, and 9 bases lay in between. The primer mix had 60 Vbeta and 13 Jbeta primers. Clones were read by immunoSEQ multiplex PCR, and TCRdb kept only the in-frame ones, dropping some. The sample holds about 130,000 clones, approximately 80% seen once. Material: PBMCs. The clonotype comes from a man aged 25-45 years in good health and CMV-seronegative. V and J are TRBV30 and TRBJ1-5; weak D call: TRBD1 (5 bases). This CDR3 is CAWSVRGTQPQHF. The CDR3 DNA is TGTGCCTGGAGTGTAAGGGGTACTCAGCCCCAGCATTTT. Complete variable domain (other parts from reference TRBV30 and TRBJ1-5): SQTIHQWPATLVQPVGSPLSLECTVEGTSNPNLYWYRQAAGRGLQLLFYSVGIGQISSEVPQNLSASRPQDRQFILSSKKLLLSDSGFYLCAWSVRGTQPQHFGDGTRLSIL.